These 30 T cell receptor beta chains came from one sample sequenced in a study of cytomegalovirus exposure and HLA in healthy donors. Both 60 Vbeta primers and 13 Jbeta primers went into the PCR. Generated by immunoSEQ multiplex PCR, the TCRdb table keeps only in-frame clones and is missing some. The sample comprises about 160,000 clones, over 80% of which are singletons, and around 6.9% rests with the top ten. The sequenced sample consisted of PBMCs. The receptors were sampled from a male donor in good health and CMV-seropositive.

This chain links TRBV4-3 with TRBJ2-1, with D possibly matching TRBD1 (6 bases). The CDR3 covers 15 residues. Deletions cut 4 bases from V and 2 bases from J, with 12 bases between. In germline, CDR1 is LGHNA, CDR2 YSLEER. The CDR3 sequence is CASSPNRETYNEQFF. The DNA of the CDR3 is TGCGCCAGCAGCCCAAACAGGGAGACCTACAATGAGCAGTTCTTC.

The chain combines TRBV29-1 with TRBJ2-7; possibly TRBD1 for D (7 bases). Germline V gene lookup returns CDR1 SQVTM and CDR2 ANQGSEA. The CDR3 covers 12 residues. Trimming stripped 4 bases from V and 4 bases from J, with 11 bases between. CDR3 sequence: CSVAGGIYEQYF. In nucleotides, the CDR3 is TGCAGCGTTGCAGGGGGGATATACGAGCAGTACTTC.

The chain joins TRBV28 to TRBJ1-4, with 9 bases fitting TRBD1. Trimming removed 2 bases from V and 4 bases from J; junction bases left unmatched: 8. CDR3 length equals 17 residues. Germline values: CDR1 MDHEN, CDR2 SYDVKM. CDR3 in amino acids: CASSLPGTGKSNEKLFF. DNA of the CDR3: TGTGCCAGCAGTTTACCCGGGACAGGGAAGAGTAATGAAAAACTGTTTTTT.

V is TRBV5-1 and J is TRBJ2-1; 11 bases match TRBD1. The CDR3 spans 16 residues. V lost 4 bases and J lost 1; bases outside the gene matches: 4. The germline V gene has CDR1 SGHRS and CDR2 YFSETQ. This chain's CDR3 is CASSPGQGASYNEQFF. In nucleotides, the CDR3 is TGCGCCAGCAGCCCAGGACAGGGGGCTTCCTACAATGAGCAGTTCTTC.

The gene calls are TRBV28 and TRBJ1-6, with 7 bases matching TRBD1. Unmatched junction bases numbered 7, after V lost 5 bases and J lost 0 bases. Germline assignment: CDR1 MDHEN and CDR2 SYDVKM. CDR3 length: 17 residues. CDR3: CASSQDRRSSYNSPLHF. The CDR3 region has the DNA TGTGCCAGCAGTCAGGACAGGCGGAGCTCCTATAATTCACCCCTCCACTTT.

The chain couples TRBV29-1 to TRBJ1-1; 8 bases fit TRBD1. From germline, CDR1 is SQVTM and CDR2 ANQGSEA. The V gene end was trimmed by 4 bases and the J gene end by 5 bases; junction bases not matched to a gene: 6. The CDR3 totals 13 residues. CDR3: CSVVGQGRTEAFF. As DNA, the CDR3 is TGCAGCGTTGTAGGACAGGGACGGACTGAAGCTTTCTTT.

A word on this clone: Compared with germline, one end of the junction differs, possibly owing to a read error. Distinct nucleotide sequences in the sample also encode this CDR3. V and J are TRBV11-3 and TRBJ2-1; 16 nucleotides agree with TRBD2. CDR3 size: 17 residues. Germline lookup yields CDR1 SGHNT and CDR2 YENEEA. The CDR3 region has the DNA TGTGCCAGTAGCTTAGATCCGGGACTAGCGGGAGGGAATGAGCAGTTCTTC. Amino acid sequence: CASSLDPGLAGGNEQFF.

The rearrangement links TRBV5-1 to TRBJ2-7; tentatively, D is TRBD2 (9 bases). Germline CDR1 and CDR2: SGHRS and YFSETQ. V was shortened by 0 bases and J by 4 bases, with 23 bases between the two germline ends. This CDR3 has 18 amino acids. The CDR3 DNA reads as TGCGCCAGCAGCTTGGGGGACAGGCTCACTAGCGGGTCTTACGAGCAGTACTTC. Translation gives CASSLGDRLTSGSYEQYF.

CDR3 sequence (DNA): TGTGCCAGTAGAGATCAGGGATCTGTCAATGAAGCTTTCTTT. This sequence encodes CASRDQGSVNEAFF. The chain recombines TRBV19 with TRBJ1-1, with D perhaps matching TRBD1 (5 bases). The germline gives CDR1 LNHDA, CDR2 SQIVND (reference sequence). This CDR3 region has 14 residues. V was shortened by 6 bases and J by 7 bases, with 18 bases between the two germline ends.

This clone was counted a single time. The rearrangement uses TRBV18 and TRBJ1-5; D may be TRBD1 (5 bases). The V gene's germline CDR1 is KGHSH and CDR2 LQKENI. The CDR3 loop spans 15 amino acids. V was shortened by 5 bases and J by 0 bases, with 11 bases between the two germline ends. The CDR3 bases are TGTGCCAGCTCAGACCAGGGAGGTAGCAATCAGCCCCAGCATTTT. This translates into CASSDQGGSNQPQHF.

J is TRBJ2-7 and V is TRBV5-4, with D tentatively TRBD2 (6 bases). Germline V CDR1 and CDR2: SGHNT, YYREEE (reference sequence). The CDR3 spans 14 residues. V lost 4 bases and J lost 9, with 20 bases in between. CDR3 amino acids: CASSTTSEEGRQYF. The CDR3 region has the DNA TGTGCCAGCAGCACTACATCCGAGGAGGGCCGGCAGTACTTC. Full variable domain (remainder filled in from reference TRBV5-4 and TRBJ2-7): ETGVTQSPTHLIKTRGQQVTLRCSSQSGHNTVSWYQQALGQGPQFIFQYYREEENGRGNFPPRFSGLQFPNYSSELNVNALELDDSALYLCASSTTSEEGRQYFGPGTRLTVT.

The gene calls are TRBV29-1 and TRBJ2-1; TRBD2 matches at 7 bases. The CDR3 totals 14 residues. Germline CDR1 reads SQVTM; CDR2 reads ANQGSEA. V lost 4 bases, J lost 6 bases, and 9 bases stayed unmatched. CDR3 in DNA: TGCAGCGTTGTCGGCGGGAGTTTAAGCAATGAGCAGTTCTTC. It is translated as CSVVGGSLSNEQFF.

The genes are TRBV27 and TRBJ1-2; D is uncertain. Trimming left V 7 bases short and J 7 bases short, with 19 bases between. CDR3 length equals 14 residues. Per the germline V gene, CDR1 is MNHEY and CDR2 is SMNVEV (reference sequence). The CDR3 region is CASIPSRGVGGYTF. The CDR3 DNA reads TGTGCCAGCATCCCCTCTCGGGGTGTCGGTGGCTACACCTTC.

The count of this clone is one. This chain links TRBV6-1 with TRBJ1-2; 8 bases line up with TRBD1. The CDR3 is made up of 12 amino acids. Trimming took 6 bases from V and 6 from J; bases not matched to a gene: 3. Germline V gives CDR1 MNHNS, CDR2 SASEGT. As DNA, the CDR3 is TGTGCCAGCAGCCAGGGGGCGAATGGCTACACCTTC. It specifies CASSQGANGYTF.

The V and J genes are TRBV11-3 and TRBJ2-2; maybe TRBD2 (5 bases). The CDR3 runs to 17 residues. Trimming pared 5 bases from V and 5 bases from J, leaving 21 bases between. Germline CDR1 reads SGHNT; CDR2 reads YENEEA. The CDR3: CASSPKEWELWTGELFF. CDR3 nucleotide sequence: TGTGCCAGCAGCCCTAAGGAGTGGGAGTTATGGACCGGGGAGCTGTTTTTT.

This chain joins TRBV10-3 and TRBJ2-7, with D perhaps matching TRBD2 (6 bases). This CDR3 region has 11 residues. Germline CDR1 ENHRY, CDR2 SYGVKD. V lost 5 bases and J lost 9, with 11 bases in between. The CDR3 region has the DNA TGTGCCATCAGTCCGGGAGAGGTGCAGTACTTC. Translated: CAISPGEVQYF.

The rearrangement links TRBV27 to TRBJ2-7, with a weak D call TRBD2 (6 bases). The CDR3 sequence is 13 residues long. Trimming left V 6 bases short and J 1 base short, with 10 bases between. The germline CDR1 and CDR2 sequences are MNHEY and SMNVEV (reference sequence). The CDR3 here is CASSTSRSYEQYF. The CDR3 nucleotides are TGTGCCAGCAGCACTAGCAGATCCTACGAGCAGTACTTC.

CDR3 nucleotide sequence: TGTGCCAGCAGTGCTCAGGGTGGCTACACCTTC. This sequence encodes CASSAQGGYTF. The rearrangement uses TRBV25-1 and TRBJ1-2, with a weak D call TRBD1 (5 bases). The CDR3 covers 11 residues. Trimming took off 4 bases at V and 7 bases at J, with 7 bases between the two ends. The germline CDR1 and CDR2 sequences are MGHDK and SYGVNS.

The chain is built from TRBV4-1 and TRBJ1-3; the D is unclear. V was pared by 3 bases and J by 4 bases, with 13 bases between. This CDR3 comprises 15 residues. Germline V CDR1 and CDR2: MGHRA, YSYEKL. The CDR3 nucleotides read TGCGCCAGCAGCCAGCCCTCTGACTTAGGAAACACCATATATTTT. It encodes CASSQPSDLGNTIYF.

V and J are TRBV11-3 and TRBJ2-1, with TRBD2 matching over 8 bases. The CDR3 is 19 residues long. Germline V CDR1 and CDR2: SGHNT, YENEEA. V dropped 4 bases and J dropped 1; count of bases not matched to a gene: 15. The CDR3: CASSSSGSLYLFSYNEQFF. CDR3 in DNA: TGTGCCAGCAGCTCAAGCGGGAGTCTTTATCTCTTTTCCTACAATGAGCAGTTCTTC.

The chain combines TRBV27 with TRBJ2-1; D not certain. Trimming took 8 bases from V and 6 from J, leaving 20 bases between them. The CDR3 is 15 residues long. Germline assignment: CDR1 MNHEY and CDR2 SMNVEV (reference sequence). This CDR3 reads CASHPGGSPGNEQFF. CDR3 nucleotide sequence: TGTGCCAGCCACCCTGGCGGAAGTCCCGGCAATGAGCAGTTCTTC.

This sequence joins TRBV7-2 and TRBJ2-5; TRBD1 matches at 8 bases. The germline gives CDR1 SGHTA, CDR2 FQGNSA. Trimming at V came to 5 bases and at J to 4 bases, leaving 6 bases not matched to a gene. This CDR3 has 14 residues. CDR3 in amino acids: CASSPRQGRETQYF. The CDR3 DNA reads TGTGCCAGCAGCCCGAGACAGGGGAGAGAGACCCAGTACTTC.

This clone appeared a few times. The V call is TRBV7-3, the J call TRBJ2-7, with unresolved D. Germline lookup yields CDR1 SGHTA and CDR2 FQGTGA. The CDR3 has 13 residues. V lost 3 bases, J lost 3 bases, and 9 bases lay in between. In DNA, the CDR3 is TGTGCCAGCAGCTTTGACACCTACTACGAGCAGTACTTC. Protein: CASSFDTYYEQYF. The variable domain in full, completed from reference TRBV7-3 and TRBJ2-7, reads GAGVSQTPSNKVTEKGKYVELRCDPISGHTALYWYRQSLGQGPEFLIYFQGTGAADDSGLPNDRFFAVRPEGSVSTLKIQRTERGDSAVYLCASSFDTYYEQYFGPGTRLTVT.

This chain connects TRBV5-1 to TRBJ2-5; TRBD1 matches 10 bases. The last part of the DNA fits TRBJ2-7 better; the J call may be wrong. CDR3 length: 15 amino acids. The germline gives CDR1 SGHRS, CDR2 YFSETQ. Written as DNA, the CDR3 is TGCGCCAGCAGCTTAATGGGACAGGGGTCCTACGAGCAGTACTTC. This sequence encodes CASSLMGQGSYEQYF.

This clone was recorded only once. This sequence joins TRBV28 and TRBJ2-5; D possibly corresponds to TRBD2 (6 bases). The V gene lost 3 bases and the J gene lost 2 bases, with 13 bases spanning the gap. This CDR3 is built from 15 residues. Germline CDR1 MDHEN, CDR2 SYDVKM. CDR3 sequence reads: CASSFLSGPQETQYF. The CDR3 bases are TGTGCCAGCAGTTTCCTGAGCGGGCCTCAAGAGACCCAGTACTTC.

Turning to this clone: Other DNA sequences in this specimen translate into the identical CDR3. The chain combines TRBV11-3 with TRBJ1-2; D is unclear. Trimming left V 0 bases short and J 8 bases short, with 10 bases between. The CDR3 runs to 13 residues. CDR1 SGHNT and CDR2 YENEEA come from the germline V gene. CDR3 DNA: TGTGCCAGCAGCTTAGACGGGGTTGGCGGCTACACCTTC. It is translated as CASSLDGVGGYTF.

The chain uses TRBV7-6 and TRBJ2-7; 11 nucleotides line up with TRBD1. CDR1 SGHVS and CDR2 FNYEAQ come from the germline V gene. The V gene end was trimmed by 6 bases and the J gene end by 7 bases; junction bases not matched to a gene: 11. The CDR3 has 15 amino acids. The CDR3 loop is CASSPIGQGAREQYF. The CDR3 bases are TGTGCCAGCAGTCCTATAGGACAGGGGGCTCGGGAGCAGTACTTC.

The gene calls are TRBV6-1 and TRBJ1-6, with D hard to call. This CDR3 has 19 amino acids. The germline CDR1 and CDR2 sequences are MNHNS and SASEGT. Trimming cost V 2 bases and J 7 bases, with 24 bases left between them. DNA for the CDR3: TGTGCCAGCAGTGAATACTCCCCGGAGAGGTGGGGAGGCAATTCACCCCTCCACTTT. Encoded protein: CASSEYSPERWGGNSPLHF.

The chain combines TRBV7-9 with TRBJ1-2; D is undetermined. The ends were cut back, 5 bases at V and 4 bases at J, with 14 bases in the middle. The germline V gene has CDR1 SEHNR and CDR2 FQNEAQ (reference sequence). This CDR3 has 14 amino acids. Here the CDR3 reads CASSPGRTFYGYTF. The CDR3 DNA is TGTGCCAGCAGCCCCGGACGGACTTTCTATGGCTACACCTTC.

CDR3 DNA: TGTGCCAGCAGTGAGGGGGGGACTGAAGCTTTCTTT. Protein: CASSEGGTEAFF. The chain couples TRBV6-4 to TRBJ1-1, with D possibly matching TRBD1 (5 bases). Germline lookup yields CDR1 MRHNA and CDR2 SNTAGT. V lost 3 bases and J 5 bases, leaving 7 bases between the germline ends. The CDR3 loop spans 12 amino acids.